This TCR beta chain was identified in a study of blood T cell repertoires in COVID-19. V gave up 1 base and J gave up 4 bases; unmatched junction bases: 6. This CDR3 is 15 amino acids long. Germline V gene lookup returns CDR1 LNHDA and CDR2 SQIVND (reference sequence). Method: immunoSEQ multiplex PCR; TCRdb's copy keeps in-frame clones and lacks some. The repertoire holds 140,000 to 150,000 clones, with about 80% as singletons. Adults between roughly 18 and 100 years of age took part from fewer than 30 US areas. Cohorts were assigned according to the clinical history that participants reported. Input material: PBMCs or T cells enriched from blood (not recorded which). The origin of this receptor is a woman in her 50s who had recovered from COVID-19. This chain uses TRBV19 with TRBJ2-5, with 7 bases fitting TRBD1. The CDR3: CASSIGGRGRETQYF. The CDR3 bases are TGTGCCAGTAGTATAGGGGGAAGGGGGCGAGAGACCCAGTACTTC.